This T cell receptor beta chain was profiled in a study of OX40 agonist ivuxolimab in advanced cancers. Overall study: Patients received the agonistic anti-OX40 (CD134) antibody ivuxolimab. Overall study findings and caveats: Fewer expanded clones were found on average in CD4+ than in CD8+ T cells.

Comments on this clone: What it binds is not known.

The method was immunoSEQ multiplex PCR; TCRdb's version includes in-frame clones alone and lacks a portion of them. The data show 90,000 to 100,000 clones, roughly nine tenths seen once. People who had autoimmune disease history or systemic immunosuppression were excluded. Germline loops: CDR1 GTSNPN, CDR2 SVGIG (reference sequence). The V end was cut by 1 base, the J end by 9 bases, with 15 bases between. The CDR3 is 13 residues long. The receptor comes from an adult with an advanced solid tumor such as melanoma, head and neck, liver or kidney cancer. This chain joins TRBV30 and TRBJ1-2; D is perhaps TRBD1 (5 bases). The sample was CD4+ or CD8+ T cells sorted from blood, taken in a trial of the OX40 agonist ivuxolimab. The CDR3 here is CAWSGATAQRYTF. As DNA, the CDR3 is TGTGCCTGGAGTGGAGCGACAGCTCAGCGCTACACCTTC.